The T cell receptor (beta chain) under discussion was sequenced for a study of cytomegalovirus exposure and HLA in healthy donors. Trimming took off 1 base at V and 4 bases at J, with 8 bases between the two ends. This CDR3 has 14 amino acids. CDR1 and CDR2 (germline): MGHRA, YSYEKL. Repertoires were generated with immunoSEQ multiplex PCR, while TCRdb's copy carries only in-frame clones and drops some. The profile shows about 130,000 clones, approximately 94% of them singletons. The chain carries TRBV4-1 and TRBJ1-3, with a weak D call TRBD1 (6 bases). The sequenced sample was PBMCs. The clonotype was recovered from a man between 18 and 29 years old in good health and CMV-seropositive. This chain's CDR3 is CASSQAGAGNTIYF. The CDR3 nucleotides read TGCGCCAGCAGCCAAGCAGGGGCCGGAAACACCATATATTTT.